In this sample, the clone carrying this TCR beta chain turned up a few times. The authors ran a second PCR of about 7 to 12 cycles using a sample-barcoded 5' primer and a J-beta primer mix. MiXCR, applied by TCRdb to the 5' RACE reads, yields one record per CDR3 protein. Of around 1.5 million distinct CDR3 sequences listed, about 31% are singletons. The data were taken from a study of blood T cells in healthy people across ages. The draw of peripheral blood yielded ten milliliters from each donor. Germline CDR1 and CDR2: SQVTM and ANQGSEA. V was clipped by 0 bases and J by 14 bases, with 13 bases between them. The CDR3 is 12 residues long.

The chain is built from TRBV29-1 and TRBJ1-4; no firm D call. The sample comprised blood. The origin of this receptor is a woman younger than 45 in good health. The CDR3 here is CSVEDSDEKLFF. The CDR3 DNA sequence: TGCAGCGTTGAAGATTCGGACGAGAAGCTGTTTTTT. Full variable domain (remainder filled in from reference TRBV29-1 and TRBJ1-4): SAVISQKPSRDICQRGTSLTIQCQVDSQVTMMFWYRQQPGQSLTLIATANQGSEATYESGFVIDKFPISRPNLTFSTLTVSNMSPEDSSIYLCSVEDSDEKLFFGSGTQLSVL.